The 12 T cell receptor beta chains in this list originate from one sample, sequenced in a study of blood T cell repertoires in COVID-19. TCRdb's copy holds only in-frame clones and misses some; the assay was immunoSEQ multiplex PCR. The sample gives 200,000 to 250,000 clones, around 87% of which show up once; 3.5% is in the top ten. Material for sequencing was PBMCs or T cells enriched from blood (not recorded which). The receptor source for this set is a woman between 18 and 29 years old in a cohort exposed to, infected with or recovered from COVID-19 (not recorded which).

This clone appeared a single time. The V gene is TRBV24-1, the J gene TRBJ2-5, with TRBD1 identical over 10 bases. Germline lookup yields CDR1 KGHDR and CDR2 SFDVKD. V gave up 4 bases and J gave up 5 bases; unmatched junction bases: 6. CDR3 length: 15 residues. CDR3 sequence (DNA): TGTGCCACCAGTGACAGGGACAGGGGAGGGGAGACCCAGTACTTC. Residues: CATSDRDRGGETQYF.

V gene TRBV11-3 combines with J gene TRBJ2-6; weak D call: TRBD2 (6 bases). The germline gives CDR1 SGHNT, CDR2 YENEEA. The ends were cut back, 5 bases at V and 3 bases at J, with 17 bases in the middle. The CDR3 has 17 residues. The CDR3 spells CASSPKEGHDGANVLTF. In DNA, the CDR3 is TGTGCCAGCAGCCCCAAGGAGGGTCACGATGGGGCCAACGTCCTGACTTTC.

The chain recombines TRBV6-5 with TRBJ2-7, with D possibly TRBD2 on 5 matching bases. The CDR3 contains 14 residues. Germline-derived CDR1 and CDR2 are MNHEY and SVGAGI. CDR3 residues: CASKLASTFYEQYF. CDR3 bases: TGTGCGTCGAAACTGGCTAGCACGTTCTACGAGCAGTACTTC.

V and J are TRBV19 and TRBJ2-1, with TRBD2 identical over 11 bases. With 4 bases clipped from V and 0 bases from J, the junction kept 8 bases outside the gene matches. This CDR3 has 18 amino acids. Germline values: CDR1 LNHDA, CDR2 SQIVND (reference sequence). CDR3 residues: CASSSRGLAVSSYNEQFF. CDR3 in DNA: TGTGCCAGTAGTAGCAGGGGACTAGCGGTTAGCTCCTACAATGAGCAGTTCTTC.

The chain employs TRBV21-1 and TRBJ2-1; the D segment call TRBD2 is taken from the table without a DNA check. TRBV21-1 is a documented pseudogene. The CDR3 covers 13 residues. DNA for the CDR3: TGTGCCAGCAGCATCCCCTGGAGGAATGAGCAGTTCTTC. As protein: CASSIPWRNEQFF.

The chain uses TRBV2 and TRBJ2-1, with 12 positions matching TRBD2. The CDR3 is 16 amino acids. V was clipped by 3 bases and J by 3 bases; unmatched bases: 3. The germline V gene has CDR1 SNHLY and CDR2 FYNNEI. The CDR3 DNA follows: TGTGCCAGCAGTGATTCGGGACTAGCGGGCTACAATGAGCAGTTCTTC. Its protein is CASSDSGLAGYNEQFF.

This clone was seen only a few times. V and J are TRBV5-1 and TRBJ2-2; TRBD1 matches at 7 bases. Germline loops: CDR1 SGHRS, CDR2 YFSETQ. The CDR3 runs to 16 residues. V lost 4 bases to trimming and J lost 0 bases; unmatched junction nucleotides: 6. Here the CDR3 reads CASSASDRANTGELFF. The CDR3 DNA sequence: TGCGCCAGCAGCGCATCCGACAGGGCGAACACCGGGGAGCTGTTTTTT.

The V and J genes are TRBV6-2 or TRBV6-3 and TRBJ2-3, with TRBD1 as a possible D gene (5 bases). This CDR3 spans 15 amino acids. Trimming left V 0 bases short and J 2 bases short, with 9 bases between. Germline-derived CDR1 and CDR2 are MNHEY and SVGEGT. The CDR3 nucleotides read TGTGCCAGCAGTTACTCGACACAGGACACAGATACGCAGTATTTT. Protein sequence: CASSYSTQDTDTQYF.

This rearrangement joins TRBV19 to TRBJ1-1, with D possibly TRBD1 on 5 matching bases. CDR1 is LNHDA, CDR2 SQIVND, per germline (reference sequence). Trimming took 2 bases from V and 0 from J, leaving 7 bases between them. CDR3 size: 14 residues. The CDR3 here is CASSIQGLNTEAFF. The CDR3 bases are TGTGCCAGTAGTATACAGGGCTTGAACACTGAAGCTTTCTTT.

The rearrangement joins TRBV15 to TRBJ2-7; D is perhaps TRBD2 (5 bases). This CDR3 is 12 amino acids long. Trimming removed 3 bases from V and 4 bases from J, with 7 bases in between. Per germline, CDR1 LNHNV and CDR2 YYDKDF (reference sequence). The CDR3 nucleotides are TGTGCCACCAGCAGTACGGGGTACGAGCAGTACTTC. This encodes CATSSTGYEQYF. Full variable domain (outside the CDR3, taken from reference TRBV15 and TRBJ2-7): DAMVIQNPRYQVTQFGKPVTLSCSQTLNHNVMYWYQQKSSQAPKLLFHYYDKDFNNEADTPDNFQSRRPNTSFCFLDIRSPGLGDTAMYLCATSSTGYEQYFGPGTRLTVT.

The chain combines TRBV3-1 (or the pseudogene TRBV3-2) with TRBJ1-5; possibly TRBD1 for D (6 bases). CDR1 is LGHDT and CDR2 is YNNKEL in the germline V gene (reference sequence). This CDR3 is 20 amino acids long. Deletions cut 3 bases from V and 1 base from J, with 25 bases between. This chain's CDR3 is CASSQATGTGRFGSNQPQHF. Here the CDR3 DNA reads TGTGCCAGCAGCCAGGCCACAGGGACGGGGCGCTTTGGGAGCAATCAGCCCCAGCATTTT.

V usage is TRBV5-1 and J usage is TRBJ2-5; perhaps TRBD1 as D (6 bases). From germline, CDR1 is SGHRS and CDR2 YFSETQ. The CDR3 spans 15 residues. Trimming took off 4 bases at V and 1 base at J, with 14 bases between the two ends. For the CDR3, the DNA is TGCGCCAGCAGCCGGACCCTGACAGGCCAAGAGACCCAGTACTTC. It encodes CASSRTLTGQETQYF.